The 28 T cell receptor beta chains in this list originate from one sample, sequenced in a study of blood T cell repertoires in COVID-19. Using immunoSEQ multiplex PCR, the repertoire was profiled, and TCRdb retains in-frame clones only, with some absent. Altogether some 82,000 clones are present, around 88% being singletons, with the ten largest covering around 39%. The specimen sequenced was peripheral blood. The source is an elderly man with active or convalescent COVID-19.

The rearrangement links TRBV29-1 to TRBJ2-7; 8 bases are shared with TRBD1. CDR1 is SQVTM, CDR2 ANQGSEA, per germline. This CDR3 comprises 14 residues. J gave up 4 bases and V 0 bases, and 5 bases lay outside the gene matches. The CDR3, as DNA: TGCAGCGTTGAAGACGGACAGGGATTATACGAGCAGTACTTC. Amino acid sequence: CSVEDGQGLYEQYF.

This sequence joins TRBV6-5 and TRBJ1-1; perhaps TRBD1 as D (6 bases). Germline CDR1 reads MNHEY; CDR2 reads SVGAGI. V lost 5 bases and J lost 2, with 12 bases in between. The CDR3 is made up of 14 amino acids. The CDR3 sequence: CASSIPGQNTEAFF. The CDR3 bases are TGTGCCAGCAGTATCCCGGGACAAAACACTGAAGCTTTCTTT.

This clone was observed a single time. V is TRBV7-9 and J is TRBJ2-7; 13 bases align to TRBD2. Germline V CDR1 and CDR2: SEHNR, FQNEAQ (reference sequence). There are 17 residues in the CDR3. With 5 bases clipped from V and 9 bases from J, the junction kept 16 bases outside the gene matches. The CDR3 DNA reads TGTGCCAGCAGCACGGGACTAGCGGGGCCCTCCTCTGGCGGGCAGTACTTC. Protein product: CASSTGLAGPSSGGQYF.

The chain couples TRBV5-6 to TRBJ2-1; TRBD2 matches at 10 bases. The germline gives CDR1 SGHDT, CDR2 YYEEEE. CDR3 size: 16 residues. V was pared by 6 bases and J by 0 bases, with 6 bases of the junction left unmatched. The CDR3, as DNA: TGTGCCAGCATGCGGGGACTAGCGAGCTCCTACAATGAGCAGTTCTTC. The encoded protein is CASMRGLASSYNEQFF.

The V and J genes are TRBV10-3 and TRBJ1-2, with a tentative D call TRBD1 (5 bases). Per the germline V gene, CDR1 is ENHRY and CDR2 is SYGVKD. The CDR3 sequence is 12 residues long. V gave up 10 bases and J gave up 7 bases, with 16 bases separating them. The CDR3 region is CASTGPQGGYTF. The CDR3 DNA sequence: TGTGCCAGCACCGGGCCTCAGGGTGGCTACACCTTC.

This clone occurred once. This chain joins TRBV11-2 and TRBJ2-1; 7 nucleotides agree with TRBD2. Per germline, CDR1 SGHAT and CDR2 FQNNGV. The CDR3 loop spans 16 amino acids. J was trimmed by 4 bases and V by 5 bases; bases with no gene match: 11. The CDR3 loop reads CASSPRAGGSYNEQFF. The CDR3 DNA reads as TGTGCCAGCAGCCCCCGTGCCGGGGGGTCTTACAATGAGCAGTTCTTC. Based on the CDR3 plus reference TRBV11-2 and TRBJ2-1, the full variable domain is EAGVAQSPRYKIIEKRQSVAFWCNPISGHATLYWYQQILGQGPKLLIQFQNNGVVDDSQLPKDRFSAERLKGVDSTLKIQPAKLEDSAVYLCASSPRAGGSYNEQFFGPGTRLTVL.

The V and J genes are TRBV19 and TRBJ2-3, with D maybe TRBD2 (5 bases). V was cut by 2 bases and J by 6 bases, with 9 bases left in between. This CDR3 is built from 13 residues. CDR1 and CDR2 (germline): LNHDA, SQIVND (reference sequence). CDR3 nucleotide sequence: TGTGCCAGTAGTATAAGCGGAGTGGATACGCAGTATTTT. Amino acids: CASSISGVDTQYF.

The V and J genes are TRBV7-3 and TRBJ2-1; a possible D gene is TRBD2 (7 bases). CDR1 and CDR2 from the germline V gene are SGHTA and FQGTGA. The CDR3 spans 16 residues. The V end was cut by 2 bases, the J end by 4 bases, with 15 bases between. The CDR3 region has the DNA TGTGCCAGCAGCTTACAAGGGGGGGCCGGATACAATGAGCAGTTCTTC. Translating gives CASSLQGGAGYNEQFF.

The CDR3 DNA reads as TGTGCCTGGGCACAGGGTAACTATGGCTACACCTTC. Translated, it gives CAWAQGNYGYTF. The J gene is TRBJ1-2, the V gene TRBV30; TRBD1 might be the D (6 bases). Germline lookup yields CDR1 GTSNPN and CDR2 SVGIG (reference sequence). CDR3 length: 12 residues. Trimming took 5 bases from V and 1 from J, leaving 8 bases between them.

This clone has just a few counts. V gene TRBV30 combines with J gene TRBJ2-2; D remains unclear. Germline assignment: CDR1 GTSNPN and CDR2 SVGIG (reference sequence). Trimming took off 2 bases at V and 1 base at J, with 5 bases between the two ends. The length of the CDR3 is 13 residues. CDR3 DNA: TGTGCCTGGAGTTCGGTGAACACCGGGGAGCTGTTTTTT. Translating gives CAWSSVNTGELFF.

The chain links TRBV7-9 to TRBJ2-3, with 10 bases matching TRBD1. This CDR3 spans 15 amino acids. CDR1 and CDR2 (germline): SEHNR, FQNEAQ (reference sequence). The V and J ends lost 5 bases and 5 bases, in that order; junction bases with no gene match: 7. This CDR3 is CASSPQTGGLDTQYF. The CDR3 DNA sequence: TGTGCCAGCAGCCCCCAGACAGGGGGCTTAGATACGCAGTATTTT.

The chain has TRBV7-8 and TRBJ2-5; D is undetermined. Trimming shortened V by 5 bases and J by 4 bases, and 8 bases separated the two germline ends. This CDR3 contains 12 residues. Germline V gene lookup returns CDR1 SGHVS and CDR2 FQNEAQ. CDR3 sequence: CASSRTGETQYF. CDR3 sequence (DNA): TGTGCCAGCAGCCGGACGGGAGAGACCCAGTACTTC.

This sequence joins TRBV28 and TRBJ2-7; 7 bases are a match to TRBD2. In germline, CDR1 is MDHEN, CDR2 SYDVKM. Losses at the gene ends were 6 bases for V and 5 bases for J; bases not matched to a gene: 7. The CDR3 loop spans 13 amino acids. CDR3 loop: CASRRQAGHEQYF. The CDR3 DNA sequence: TGTGCCAGCAGGCGGCAAGCGGGACACGAGCAGTACTTC.

The rearrangement links TRBV4-1 to TRBJ1-1; the match to TRBD1 covers 8 bases. J gave up 1 base and V 0 bases, and 7 bases lay outside the gene matches. The CDR3 length is 17 residues. Germline V gene data show CDR1 as MGHRA and CDR2 as YSYEKL. CDR3 region: CASSQDAYGTGNTEAFF. CDR3 nucleotide sequence: TGCGCCAGCAGCCAAGACGCCTACGGGACAGGGAACACTGAAGCTTTCTTT.

The chain joins TRBV6-2 or TRBV6-3 to TRBJ2-1, with D tentatively TRBD2 (6 bases). Germline values: CDR1 MNHEY, CDR2 SVGEGT. V was clipped by 6 bases and J by 5 bases, with 11 bases between them. The CDR3 runs 13 residues. This CDR3 is CASSPWGDNEQFF. CDR3 sequence (DNA): TGTGCCAGCAGCCCTTGGGGGGACAATGAGCAGTTCTTC.

The chain couples TRBV5-1 to TRBJ2-3; 9 bases align to TRBD1. The germline gives CDR1 SGHRS, CDR2 YFSETQ. The V and J ends lost 3 bases and 0 bases, in that order; junction bases with no gene match: 2. CDR3 length: 15 residues. In nucleotides, the CDR3 is TGCGCCAGCAGCTCGACAGGGGGAAGCACAGATACGCAGTATTTT. Translating gives CASSSTGGSTDTQYF.

The chain is built from TRBV30 and TRBJ2-5, with a tentative D call TRBD1 (6 bases). The CDR3 consists of 15 residues. The V gene's germline CDR1 is GTSNPN and CDR2 SVGIG (reference sequence). Trimming removed 3 bases at V and 1 base at J, with 15 bases between. The CDR3 sequence: CAWSDSGTRQETQYF. DNA of the CDR3: TGTGCCTGGAGCGACTCCGGGACACGCCAAGAGACCCAGTACTTC.

In its sample, this clone was seen once. The chain employs TRBV20-1 and TRBJ1-5, with unresolved D. The V and J ends lost 3 bases and 3 bases respectively, with 9 bases between them. The V gene's germline CDR1 is DFQATT and CDR2 SNEGSKA (reference sequence). The CDR3 has 13 amino acids. CDR3 residues: CSASAGSNQPQHF. CDR3 DNA sequence: TGCAGTGCTAGTGCCGGGTCCAATCAGCCCCAGCATTTT.

The CDR3 is CASSLAGLAGPGVEYF. The CDR3 DNA reads TGTGCCAGCAGCTTAGCCGGCCTAGCGGGCCCCGGAGTAGAGTACTTC. V is TRBV7-2 and J is TRBJ2-5, with 8 bases matching TRBD2. The ends lost 0 bases at V and 12 bases at J; junction bases unmatched: 15. Germline CDR1 and CDR2: SGHTA and FQGNSA. This CDR3 is 16 amino acids long. The full variable domain, rest sourced from reference TRBV7-2 and TRBJ2-5, is GAGVSQSPSNKVTEKGKDVELRCDPISGHTALYWYRQSLGQGLEFLIYFQGNSAPDKSGLPSDRFSAERTGGSVSTLTIQRTQQEDSAVYLCASSLAGLAGPGVEYFGPGTRLLVL.

The chain carries TRBV25-1 and TRBJ1-2, with D hard to call. V dropped 5 bases and J dropped 0 bases, with 7 bases sitting between them. CDR3 size: 13 residues. Germline assignment: CDR1 MGHDK and CDR2 SYGVNS. The CDR3, as DNA: TGTGCCAGCAGTCGGGGAGCTAACTATGGCTACACCTTC. Protein sequence: CASSRGANYGYTF.

The gene calls are TRBV29-1 and TRBJ1-1; D is possibly TRBD1 (6 bases). This CDR3 comprises 13 residues. Germline CDR1 SQVTM, CDR2 ANQGSEA. Trimming stripped 6 bases from V and 1 base from J, with 12 bases between. This CDR3 reads CSVSDSKNTEAFF. The CDR3 DNA reads as TGCAGCGTCTCGGACAGCAAGAACACTGAAGCTTTCTTT.

The genes are TRBV4-3 and TRBJ2-5; D is perhaps TRBD1 (6 bases). The V and J ends lost 0 bases and 2 bases respectively, with 16 bases between them. The CDR3 spans 17 residues. Germline V gives CDR1 LGHNA, CDR2 YSLEER. CDR3 sequence: CASSQEGPSGQQETQYF. The CDR3 nucleotides read TGCGCCAGCAGCCAAGAGGGGCCTTCGGGACAACAAGAGACCCAGTACTTC.

This clone was detected only once. V gene TRBV27 combines with J gene TRBJ2-2; D is perhaps TRBD2 (6 bases). This CDR3 comprises 15 residues. V was trimmed by 6 bases and J by 2 bases, leaving 13 bases between them. CDR1 is MNHEY and CDR2 is SMNVEV in the germline V gene (reference sequence). The CDR3 here is CASSLVSGNTGELFF. The CDR3 nucleotides are TGTGCCAGCAGCCTCGTTAGCGGTAACACCGGGGAGCTGTTTTTT.

V usage is TRBV5-1 and J usage is TRBJ1-4, with D possibly matching TRBD1 (6 bases). Trimming cost V 3 bases and J 2 bases, with 11 bases left between them. Germline values: CDR1 SGHRS, CDR2 YFSETQ. This CDR3 has 15 residues. Written as DNA, the CDR3 is TGCGCCAGCAGCTGGGGAGACAGGACTAATGAAAAACTGTTTTTT. As protein: CASSWGDRTNEKLFF.

The gene calls are TRBV4-1 and TRBJ1-2; 8 nucleotides agree with TRBD1. Germline V gene sequence: CDR1 MGHRA, CDR2 YSYEKL. Trimming removed 1 base from V and 5 bases from J; junction bases left unmatched: 9. The CDR3 covers 16 residues. CDR3 sequence: CASSQGQGLRIYGYTF. The CDR3 DNA follows: TGCGCCAGCAGCCAAGGACAGGGGCTGAGGATATATGGCTACACCTTC.

This chain uses TRBV10-3 with TRBJ1-6, with 9 bases that match TRBD1. CDR3 length equals 17 residues. The germline CDR1 and CDR2 sequences are ENHRY and SYGVKD. The ends lost 4 bases at V and 0 bases at J; junction bases unmatched: 4. The CDR3 protein is CAISGGTGSSYNSPLHF. The CDR3 DNA is TGTGCCATCAGTGGAGGGACAGGGAGCTCCTATAATTCACCCCTCCACTTT.

The chain employs TRBV29-1 and TRBJ1-3; tentative D call: TRBD1 (6 bases). Germline CDR1 and CDR2: SQVTM and ANQGSEA. The V end was cut by 0 bases, the J end by 0 bases, with 21 bases between. The length of the CDR3 is 19 residues. CDR3: CSVEDLRGHRILSGNTIYF. CDR3 DNA sequence: TGCAGCGTTGAAGATCTTAGGGGACATAGGATCCTCTCTGGAAACACCATATATTTT.

The genes are TRBV6-6 and TRBJ2-7, with TRBD2 matching 11 bases. V gave up 2 bases and J gave up 6 bases; unmatched junction bases: 9. The CDR3 length is 16 residues. Looked up from germline, CDR1 is MNHNY and CDR2 is SVGAGI (reference sequence). This chain's CDR3 is CASSYSTSGGPGEQYF. The CDR3 bases are TGTGCCAGCAGTTACAGTACTAGCGGGGGCCCCGGCGAGCAGTACTTC.